The 19 T cell receptor beta chains below come from one sample, sequenced in a study of T cell responses to AZD1222 COVID-19 vaccine. Some clones are missing from TCRdb's copy, which holds only in-frame ones; the method was immunoSEQ multiplex PCR. The table has roughly 120,000 clones, 87% seen once. The material sequenced was peripheral blood, taken on day 0 of AZD1222 vaccination. The receptors were gathered from an adult in good health.

The chain is built from TRBV28 and TRBJ1-3; D remains unclear. CDR1 and CDR2 from the germline V gene are MDHEN and SYDVKM. V was cut by 2 bases and J by 0 bases, with 11 bases left in between. CDR3 length: 16 amino acids. The CDR3 DNA is TGTGCCAGCAGTTTACTACAGTTGGCCTCTGGAAACACCATATATTTT. Amino acid sequence: CASSLLQLASGNTIYF.

V and J are TRBV10-3 and TRBJ2-1, with 7 bases fitting TRBD2. Germline assignment: CDR1 ENHRY and CDR2 SYGVKD. V lost 0 bases, J lost 8 bases, and 7 bases stayed unmatched. CDR3 length: 15 residues. The CDR3 here is CAISESTSPSDEQFF. CDR3 nucleotides: TGTGCCATCAGTGAGTCGACTAGCCCCTCGGATGAGCAGTTCTTC.

CDR3: CASSPPSAGQNYGYTF. The CDR3 coding sequence is TGTGCCAGCAGCCCCCCCTCCGCAGGCCAAAACTATGGCTACACCTTC. The chain is built from TRBV3-1 (or the pseudogene TRBV3-2) and TRBJ1-2; D remains unclear. Germline values: CDR1 LGHDT, CDR2 YNNKEL (reference sequence). V was pared by 4 bases and J by 2 bases, with 17 bases between. The CDR3 consists of 16 residues.

The rearrangement uses TRBV5-4 and TRBJ2-7, with a tentative D call TRBD2 (6 bases). There are 15 residues in the CDR3. V lost 4 bases and J 0 bases, leaving 14 bases between the germline ends. CDR1 is SGHNT and CDR2 is YYREEE in the germline V gene (reference sequence). The CDR3 DNA reads as TGTGCCAGCAGCCTGGGGTGGGGGGACTCCTACGAGCAGTACTTC. Translation: CASSLGWGDSYEQYF.

A single count supports this clone. The chain employs TRBV28 and TRBJ2-1; D is perhaps TRBD2 (6 bases). CDR3 size: 11 residues. Trimming cost V 9 bases and J 9 bases, with 12 bases left between them. Germline loops: CDR1 MDHEN, CDR2 SYDVKM. This chain's CDR3 is CASSSGVEQFF. The CDR3 DNA follows: TGTGCCAGTTCCTCGGGAGTTGAGCAGTTCTTC.

This clone was found a few times. The V call is TRBV11-2, the J call TRBJ1-2, with unresolved D. The CDR3 consists of 15 residues. Per germline, CDR1 SGHAT and CDR2 FQNNGV. The V and J ends lost 2 bases and 6 bases respectively, with 16 bases between them. CDR3 sequence: CASSLSWPRGHGYTF. DNA of the CDR3: TGTGCCAGCAGCTTATCATGGCCCAGAGGTCATGGCTACACCTTC.

The V and J genes are TRBV28 and TRBJ1-5; tentatively, D is TRBD1 (6 bases). Germline CDR1 and CDR2: MDHEN and SYDVKM. There are 15 residues in the CDR3. V dropped 3 bases and J dropped 6 bases, with 15 bases sitting between them. CDR3 sequence reads: CASSLRRGGGQPQHF. The CDR3 DNA reads TGTGCCAGCAGTTTGCGCCGCGGGGGCGGTCAGCCCCAGCATTTT.

This clone was counted only a few times. The chain is built from TRBV28 and TRBJ2-3; 8 nucleotides line up with TRBD2. The V segment lost 4 bases and the J segment 5 bases; nucleotides outside the gene matches: 17. Germline CDR1 and CDR2: MDHEN and SYDVKM. This CDR3 has 18 amino acids. The CDR3 DNA reads as TGTGCCAGCAGTTCCATATATGTCCTAGCGGGTGAAGGAGATACGCAGTATTTT. It translates to CASSSIYVLAGEGDTQYF. Complete variable domain (other parts from reference TRBV28 and TRBJ2-3): DVKVTQSSRYLVKRTGEKVFLECVQDMDHENMFWYRQDPGLGLRLIYFSYDVKMKEKGDIPEGYSVSREKKERFSLILESASTNQTSMYLCASSSIYVLAGEGDTQYFGPGTRLTVL.

Written as DNA, the CDR3 is TGTGCCAGCCACAACTCCAGGGACCCAACTAATGAAAAACTGTTTTTT. Amino acids: CASHNSRDPTNEKLFF. The chain combines TRBV19 with TRBJ1-4, with TRBD1 as a possible D gene (5 bases). The CDR3 covers 16 residues. The V end lost 9 bases, the J end lost 0 bases, and 17 bases lay between the germline ends. Germline V CDR1 and CDR2: LNHDA, SQIVND (reference sequence).

The chain links TRBV11-3 to TRBJ2-7; TRBD1 aligns across 8 bases. CDR1 and CDR2 (germline): SGHNT, YENEEA. J lost 2 bases, V lost 5 bases, and 8 bases had no gene match. The CDR3 is made up of 15 amino acids. The CDR3: CASSPRTGMTYEQYF. The CDR3 DNA reads as TGTGCCAGCAGCCCTCGGACAGGGATGACCTACGAGCAGTACTTC.

The chain links TRBV10-3 to TRBJ2-2; tentative D call: TRBD2 (6 bases). Germline V gene sequence: CDR1 ENHRY, CDR2 SYGVKD. V lost 10 bases and J 0 bases, leaving 12 bases between the germline ends. CDR3 length: 14 residues. CDR3: CATRREANTGELFF. CDR3 DNA sequence: TGTGCCACACGGAGGGAAGCGAACACCGGGGAGCTGTTTTTT.

The J gene is TRBJ1-1, the V gene TRBV10-3, with D uncertain. Trimming took 8 bases from V and 1 from J, leaving 11 bases between them. The CDR3 is 13 amino acids. The V gene's germline CDR1 is ENHRY and CDR2 SYGVKD. In DNA form, the CDR3 reads TGTGCCATCGGTGGGGAATCGAACACTGAAGCTTTCTTT. Translated, it gives CAIGGESNTEAFF.

The chain has TRBV28 and TRBJ1-1; perhaps TRBD1 as D (6 bases). V was shortened by 3 bases and J by 7 bases, with 9 bases between the two germline ends. This CDR3 is built from 12 residues. Germline assignment: CDR1 MDHEN and CDR2 SYDVKM. The CDR3 DNA is TGTGCCAGCAGTTTTCGAGGGGGTGAAGCTTTCTTT. Translation: CASSFRGGEAFF. Supplemented by reference TRBV28 and TRBJ1-1, the full variable domain reads DVKVTQSSRYLVKRTGEKVFLECVQDMDHENMFWYRQDPGLGLRLIYFSYDVKMKEKGDIPEGYSVSREKKERFSLILESASTNQTSMYLCASSFRGGEAFFGQGTRLTVV.

Turning to this clone: The sample has other DNA sequences that encode this CDR3 too. This sequence joins TRBV5-1 and TRBJ1-2; maybe TRBD1 (5 bases). Trimming took off 5 bases at V and 1 base at J, with 6 bases between the two ends. CDR3 length equals 12 residues. Germline CDR1 is SGHRS and CDR2 is YFSETQ. The CDR3 here is CASSQGNYGYTF. CDR3 DNA sequence: TGCGCCAGCAGTCAGGGTAACTATGGCTACACCTTC.

The V gene is TRBV28, the J gene TRBJ2-7; 7 bases agree with TRBD2. This CDR3 is 16 amino acids long. V was pared by 2 bases and J by 6 bases, with 13 bases of the junction left unmatched. The V gene's germline CDR1 is MDHEN and CDR2 SYDVKM. In DNA, the CDR3 is TGTGCCAGCAGTTTAGAAGGAAGGCGGGAGTCGGTCGAGCAGTACTTC. This translates into CASSLEGRRESVEQYF.

The chain is built from TRBV5-1 and TRBJ2-3; D might be TRBD2 (6 bases). Germline CDR1 SGHRS, CDR2 YFSETQ. V shed 0 bases and J shed 2 bases, with 13 bases lying between them. The CDR3 runs 16 residues. The CDR3 region is CASSLVAGNPTDTQYF. The DNA of the CDR3 is TGCGCCAGCAGCTTGGTGGCGGGGAACCCCACAGATACGCAGTATTTT.

The chain couples TRBV6-6 to TRBJ1-1, with TRBD1 as a possible D gene (5 bases). Germline V lookup: CDR1 MNHNY, CDR2 SVGAGI (reference sequence). Trimming cost V 4 bases and J 3 bases, with 12 bases left between them. The CDR3 is made up of 14 amino acids. The CDR3 reads CASSLTARDTEAFF. CDR3 coding DNA: TGTGCCAGCAGTTTGACAGCCAGGGACACTGAAGCTTTCTTT.

The chain joins TRBV30 to TRBJ2-5, with 7 bases identical to TRBD1. The CDR3 length is 14 residues. The V segment lost 3 bases and the J segment 2 bases; nucleotides outside the gene matches: 6. The germline CDR1 and CDR2 sequences are GTSNPN and SVGIG (reference sequence). CDR3 loop: CAWSEGTAQETQYF. The CDR3, as DNA: TGTGCCTGGAGCGAGGGGACAGCTCAAGAGACCCAGTACTTC.

The chain carries TRBV14 and TRBJ1-6; 10 bases align to TRBD1. Unmatched junction bases numbered 3, after V lost 4 bases and J lost 6 bases. The CDR3 sequence is 15 residues long. Germline CDR1 reads SGHDN; CDR2 reads FVKESK. The CDR3 loop reads CASSPGQGINSPLHF. Here the CDR3 DNA reads TGTGCCAGCAGCCCGGGACAGGGGATTAATTCACCCCTCCACTTT.